A single sample is the source of the 24 T cell receptor beta chains below, sequenced in a study of blood T cell repertoires in COVID-19. Some clones are missing from TCRdb's copy, which holds only in-frame ones; the method was immunoSEQ multiplex PCR. This sample has under 80,000 clones, with about 82% found just once. The specimen sequenced was peripheral blood. Receptors originate from a human donor in a cohort sampled during active COVID-19.

The gene calls are TRBV10-3 and TRBJ1-2; D call uncertain. The V end was cut by 10 bases, the J end by 3 bases, with 15 bases between. The CDR3 loop spans 13 amino acids. Per germline, CDR1 ENHRY and CDR2 SYGVKD. The CDR3 region is CATLMEGYYGYTF. CDR3 DNA: TGTGCCACCCTTATGGAGGGTTACTATGGCTACACCTTC.

The genes are TRBV4-3 and TRBJ1-2, with 8 bases matching TRBD1. The CDR3 sequence is 13 residues long. The trim removed 0 bases at V and 12 bases at J, leaving 6 bases unmatched. The germline gives CDR1 LGHNA, CDR2 YSLEER. The CDR3 loop reads CASSQDWSTGDTF. Written as DNA, the CDR3 is TGCGCCAGCAGCCAAGACTGGTCGACAGGGGACACCTTC.

J is TRBJ2-3 and V is TRBV7-3; D is ambiguous. V was cut by 4 bases and J by 2 bases, with 7 bases left in between. CDR3 size: 13 residues. Germline-derived CDR1 and CDR2 are SGHTA and FQGTGA. CDR3 protein: CASSSVPTDTQYF. CDR3 DNA: TGTGCCAGCAGCTCCGTCCCCACAGATACGCAGTATTTT.

The chain employs TRBV7-8 and TRBJ2-1; D remains unclear. There are 16 residues in the CDR3. V lost 1 base and J lost 5, with 15 bases in between. Germline CDR1 SGHVS, CDR2 FQNEAQ. The CDR3 bases are TGTGCCAGCAGCTTAGTCTCGACTTTCCCGGACAATGAGCAGTTCTTC. Its translation is CASSLVSTFPDNEQFF.

This clone was picked up a small number of times. The chain joins TRBV19 to TRBJ1-2; D not certain. Trimming left V 3 bases short and J 1 base short, with 6 bases between. The CDR3 length is 13 residues. Germline loops: CDR1 LNHDA, CDR2 SQIVND (reference sequence). The CDR3 sequence: CASSIGVNYGYTF. Written as DNA, the CDR3 is TGTGCCAGTAGTATCGGGGTTAACTATGGCTACACCTTC.

The chain employs TRBV14 and TRBJ2-6; TRBD1 agrees at 11 bases. The CDR3 consists of 18 residues. The ends lost 3 bases at V and 0 bases at J; junction bases unmatched: 4. Per germline, CDR1 SGHDN and CDR2 FVKESK. The DNA for the CDR3 is TGTGCCAGCAGCCACCGGACAGGGGGCCGCTCTGGGGCCAACGTCCTGACTTTC. This translates into CASSHRTGGRSGANVLTF.

The J gene is TRBJ1-2, the V gene TRBV28; 7 bases match TRBD1. With 5 bases clipped from V and 8 bases from J, the junction kept 11 bases outside the gene matches. The germline V gene has CDR1 MDHEN and CDR2 SYDVKM. The CDR3 is 14 amino acids. CDR3 in DNA: TGTGCCAGCAGTGGTTCAGAGGGGGCCTTGGGCTACACCTTC. It translates to CASSGSEGALGYTF.

The count of this clone is one. The rearrangement joins TRBV11-1 to TRBJ1-2, with D possibly TRBD1 on 6 matching bases. The germline V gene has CDR1 SGHAT and CDR2 FQDESV (reference sequence). The CDR3 is 13 amino acids. The V gene lost 5 bases and the J gene lost 6 bases, with 13 bases spanning the gap. CDR3 in amino acids: CASSLGTKDGYTF. In nucleotides, the CDR3 is TGTGCCAGCAGCCTCGGGACAAAGGATGGCTACACCTTC.

The chain employs TRBV7-8 and TRBJ2-2; 12 nucleotides align to TRBD1. Germline V CDR1 and CDR2: SGHVS, FQNEAQ. With V trimmed by 5 bases and J by 4 bases, 11 bases remained unmatched. CDR3 length equals 18 residues. The CDR3 reads CASSRVFRDRGPTGELFF. The CDR3 DNA reads as TGTGCCAGCAGCCGAGTATTCCGGGACAGGGGGCCCACCGGGGAGCTGTTTTTT. Full variable domain (rest looked up from reference TRBV7-8 and TRBJ2-2): GAGVSQSPRYKVAKRGQDVALRCDPISGHVSLFWYQQALGQGPEFLTYFQNEAQLDKSGLPSDRFFAERPEGSVSTLKIQRTQQEDSAVYLCASSRVFRDRGPTGELFFGEGSRLTVL.

This chain links TRBV5-5 with TRBJ1-5, with unresolved D. This CDR3 is built from 15 residues. Germline loops: CDR1 SGHKS, CDR2 YYEKEE (reference sequence). Trimming pared 6 bases from V and 0 bases from J, leaving 13 bases between. For the CDR3, the DNA is TGTGCCAGCACCCGCGACGGGAATAGCAATCAGCCCCAGCATTTT. This translates into CASTRDGNSNQPQHF.

The chain couples TRBV11-3 to TRBJ2-7; 8 bases agree with TRBD1. CDR1 is SGHNT and CDR2 is YENEEA in the germline V gene. The CDR3 is 14 amino acids. J lost 3 bases, V lost 3 bases, and 4 bases had no gene match. CDR3 sequence: CASSFQTGDYEQYF. The CDR3 DNA reads as TGTGCCAGCAGCTTCCAGACAGGGGACTACGAGCAGTACTTC.

The V gene is TRBV4-3, the J gene TRBJ2-5; 7 nucleotides line up with TRBD2. This CDR3 region has 14 residues. CDR1 and CDR2 from the germline V gene are LGHNA and YSLEER. Trimming removed 3 bases from V and 2 bases from J; junction bases left unmatched: 3. The CDR3 DNA follows: TGCGCCAGCAGCCAGGCTAGCGGTCAAGAGACCCAGTACTTC. Its protein product is CASSQASGQETQYF.

In this sample, this clone turned up a few times. The chain carries TRBV11-3 and TRBJ2-1; tentatively, D is TRBD2 (5 bases). From germline, CDR1 is SGHNT and CDR2 YENEEA. CDR3 length: 16 residues. V lost 3 bases and J lost 8, with 20 bases in between. CDR3 in amino acids: CASSFLAMGLYDEQFF. CDR3 bases: TGTGCCAGCAGCTTTCTAGCAATGGGTCTGTACGATGAGCAGTTCTTC.

This clone occurred once. This chain links TRBV6-1 with TRBJ1-2; no definite D call. Germline lookup yields CDR1 MNHNS and CDR2 SASEGT. The CDR3 sequence is 13 residues long. V was trimmed by 1 base and J by 6 bases, leaving 9 bases between them. The CDR3 DNA reads TGTGCCAGCAGTGAAGGTGGGAGGGATGGCTACACCTTC. Translating gives CASSEGGRDGYTF.

This clone was observed once. The gene calls are TRBV18 and TRBJ2-5, with D perhaps matching TRBD1 (5 bases). Trimming pared 1 base from V and 4 bases from J, leaving 10 bases between. The germline V gene encodes CDR1 KGHSH and CDR2 LQKENI. CDR3 length equals 14 residues. CDR3 DNA sequence: TGTGCCAGCTCACCACAGCAGGGTCGAGAGACCCAGTACTTC. This sequence encodes CASSPQQGRETQYF.

The chain links TRBV7-2 to TRBJ2-7, with D uncertain. Trimming pared 5 bases from V and 2 bases from J, leaving 7 bases between. Germline values: CDR1 SGHTA, CDR2 FQGNSA. The CDR3 is made up of 12 amino acids. CDR3 sequence reads: CASSETTYEQYF. The CDR3 nucleotides read TGTGCCAGCAGCGAAACAACCTACGAGCAGTACTTC.

The chain couples TRBV15 to TRBJ2-7; 8 bases match TRBD2. Trimming at V came to 6 bases and at J to 4 bases, leaving 8 bases not matched to a gene. The CDR3 is 14 residues long. CDR1 and CDR2 (germline): LNHNV, YYDKDF (reference sequence). CDR3 sequence (DNA): TGTGCCACCAGTACAAGCGGGAGTTTGTACGAGCAGTACTTC. Amino acid sequence: CATSTSGSLYEQYF.

Regarding this clone: One end of the junction does not line up with germline, which may come from a read error. The chain joins TRBV6-2 or TRBV6-3 to TRBJ1-2; a weak D match, TRBD1 (6 bases). The CDR3 covers 11 residues. In germline, CDR1 is MNHEY, CDR2 SVGEGT. The CDR3 DNA is TGTGCCAGCAGCGGTAGGGACAAATCGGCCTTC. Protein product: CASSGRDKSAF.

The chain employs TRBV7-9 and TRBJ1-4; 7 positions agree with TRBD1. V lost 2 bases and J lost 3; bases outside the gene matches: 3. This CDR3 is 15 amino acids long. Germline lookup yields CDR1 SEHNR and CDR2 FQNEAQ (reference sequence). The CDR3 nucleotides are TGTGCCAGCAGCTTACTTACAGGGGCTAATGAAAAACTGTTTTTT. Amino acid sequence: CASSLLTGANEKLFF.

This clone turned up a few times. The CDR3 coding sequence is TGTGCCACCAGCAGAGATTCAGAGGCGTTGGATACGCAGTATTTT. This gives the protein CATSRDSEALDTQYF. The chain couples TRBV15 to TRBJ2-3; the D is unclear. Trimming cost V 0 bases and J 6 bases, with 13 bases left between them. CDR3 length: 15 amino acids. Germline assignment: CDR1 LNHNV and CDR2 YYDKDF (reference sequence).

This clone was counted a single time. The chain combines TRBV5-5 with TRBJ2-7, with a tentative D call TRBD1 (5 bases). The CDR3 spans 14 residues. Germline loops: CDR1 SGHKS, CDR2 YYEKEE (reference sequence). Trimming shortened V by 4 bases and J by 3 bases, and 14 bases separated the two germline ends. CDR3 residues: CASSQTDTRYEQYF. Here the CDR3 DNA reads TGTGCCAGCAGCCAAACGGACACCCGCTACGAGCAGTACTTC.

The chain links TRBV5-4 to TRBJ2-1; 9 positions agree with TRBD1. With 4 bases clipped from V and 8 bases from J, the junction kept 4 bases outside the gene matches. The CDR3 runs 13 residues. CDR1 is SGHNT, CDR2 YYREEE, per germline (reference sequence). DNA for the CDR3: TGTGCCAGCAGCAGGGGGACAGGGTATGAGCAGTTCTTC. It codes for CASSRGTGYEQFF.

The chain uses TRBV29-1 and TRBJ2-7, with D maybe TRBD2 (7 bases). CDR3 length: 13 amino acids. Per germline, CDR1 SQVTM and CDR2 ANQGSEA. V lost 7 bases, J lost 4 bases, and 17 bases lay in between. Here the CDR3 reads CSAYGRGEYEQYF. In DNA form, the CDR3 reads TGCAGCGCTTATGGGAGGGGGGAATACGAGCAGTACTTC.

The rearrangement uses TRBV18 and TRBJ2-7; 8 nucleotides agree with TRBD2. V was pared by 2 bases and J by 6 bases, with 9 bases of the junction left unmatched. The germline gives CDR1 KGHSH, CDR2 LQKENI. This CDR3 contains 15 residues. The CDR3 region is CASSPGAGGPLEQYF. CDR3 coding DNA: TGTGCCAGCTCACCAGGGGCGGGAGGCCCCCTCGAGCAGTACTTC.